The T cell receptor beta chain under discussion was sequenced for a study of blood T cells in healthy people across ages. Study-level results: Unknown CMV status may confound age-related changes in expanded clones. There were more naive CD4+ cells and higher diversity in long-lived donors than in aged donors.

To note about this clonotype: Its matching antigen is unknown. A much bigger clone sits one base away, suggesting this may be a read error.

The use of a sample-barcoded 5' primer and a J-beta primer mix characterized a second PCR of about 7 to 12 cycles. Tags on each cDNA molecule came from a template-switch adaptor with 12 random nucleotides. MiXCR, run by TCRdb on the 5' RACE reads, gives a single entry per CDR3 protein. This repertoire shows under 950,000 distinct CDR3 sequences, over 20% found once; its top ten account for less than 25%. Germline values: CDR1 SEHNR, CDR2 FQNEAQ (reference sequence). The CDR3 covers 12 residues. The rearrangement links TRBV7-9 to TRBJ2-7; 8 bases align to TRBD1. Sequenced material: blood. This receptor was obtained from a man between 65 and 79 years old in good health. The CDR3 bases are TGTGCCAGCAGCCAGACAGGGGACGAGCGGTACGTC. It encodes CASSQTGDERYV.